The 23 T cell receptor beta chains below all came from one sample that was sequenced in a study of cytomegalovirus exposure and HLA in healthy donors. The PCR had 60 Vbeta and 13 Jbeta primers. Data came from immunoSEQ multiplex PCR; TCRdb stores just in-frame clones and leaves some out. The sample consists of approximately 160,000 clones, roughly 85% of them appearing once. Sequencing input: PBMCs. Receptors were obtained from a male donor in good health and CMV-seronegative.

This clone has more than one count but fewer than ten. The junction does not match germline at one end; this may be a read error. The gene calls are TRBV7-9 and TRBJ1-2; a weak D match, TRBD1 (6 bases). This CDR3 comprises 17 residues. Germline CDR1 and CDR2: SEHNR and FQNEAQ (reference sequence). In DNA form, the CDR3 reads TGTTCCAGCAGCTCCCCGGACAGCGACTCTTTTAACTATGGCTACACCTTC. It codes for CSSSSPDSDSFNYGYTF.

V and J are TRBV5-4 and TRBJ1-5; D gene uncertain. The germline V gene has CDR1 SGHNT and CDR2 YYREEE (reference sequence). The CDR3 totals 13 residues. V lost 4 bases and J 7 bases, leaving 12 bases between the germline ends. CDR3 bases: TGTGCCAGCAGCGTGGGAGGGAACCAGCCCCAGCATTTT. This gives the protein CASSVGGNQPQHF.

This clone was seen only a few times. V is TRBV6-6 and J is TRBJ1-4, with D possibly TRBD1 on 5 matching bases. Germline lookup yields CDR1 MNHNY and CDR2 SVGAGI (reference sequence). V was trimmed by 4 bases and J by 8 bases, leaving 11 bases between them. The CDR3 is 13 amino acids. Written as DNA, the CDR3 is TGTGCCAGCAGTTTCAGGGAGGAGGAAAAACTGTTTTTT. Residues: CASSFREEEKLFF.

The rearrangement uses TRBV7-3 and TRBJ2-1; D is possibly TRBD1 (5 bases). The V and J ends lost 2 bases and 8 bases respectively, with 10 bases between them. The V gene's germline CDR1 is SGHTA and CDR2 FQGTGA. The CDR3 covers 13 residues. CDR3 sequence reads: CASSLQGWDEQFF. The CDR3 coding sequence is TGTGCCAGCAGCTTACAGGGCTGGGATGAGCAGTTCTTC.

The rearrangement links TRBV7-6 to TRBJ2-2, with 11 bases lining up with TRBD2. Losses at the gene ends were 6 bases for V and 2 bases for J; bases not matched to a gene: 8. The CDR3 covers 17 residues. Germline CDR1 is SGHVS and CDR2 is FNYEAQ. The CDR3 sequence is CASSRTSGSVNTGELFF. CDR3 sequence (DNA): TGTGCCAGCAGTCGTACTAGCGGGAGTGTAAACACCGGGGAGCTGTTTTTT.

The CDR3 nucleotides read TGTGCCAGCAGCTTACGGACTAGCGGGGCCTACGAGCAGTACTTC. Translation: CASSLRTSGAYEQYF. This chain joins TRBV7-8 and TRBJ2-7; 12 nucleotides match TRBD2. Germline V gives CDR1 SGHVS, CDR2 FQNEAQ. The CDR3 length is 15 residues. Losses at the gene ends were 2 bases for V and 2 bases for J; bases not matched to a gene: 1.

This clone was found once. This rearrangement joins TRBV6-5 to TRBJ2-4; 7 bases map to TRBD1. The CDR3 is made up of 13 amino acids. Germline loops: CDR1 MNHEY, CDR2 SVGAGI. With V trimmed by 6 bases and J by 6 bases, 5 bases remained unmatched. CDR3 sequence: CASRGTGVNIQYF. The CDR3 DNA reads as TGTGCCAGCAGGGGTACAGGGGTAAACATTCAGTACTTC.

The chain recombines TRBV5-1 with TRBJ1-1; the D is unclear. CDR1 and CDR2 (germline): SGHRS, YFSETQ. Trimming took 0 bases from V and 5 from J, leaving 8 bases between them. The CDR3 has 13 amino acids. CDR3 DNA sequence: TGCGCCAGCAGCTTGGGTCAGTGGACTGAAGCTTTCTTT. Translating it yields CASSLGQWTEAFF.

The gene calls are TRBV6-1 and TRBJ1-5; tentative D call: TRBD1 (5 bases). This CDR3 is 18 amino acids long. Trimming stripped 4 bases from V and 2 bases from J, with 21 bases between. Germline V gene data show CDR1 as MNHNS and CDR2 as SASEGT. The CDR3 loop reads CASSAQPGGMERNQPQHF. DNA for the CDR3: TGTGCCAGCAGTGCCCAGCCGGGGGGAATGGAACGCAATCAGCCCCAGCATTTT.

This clone was observed a few times. V is TRBV27 and J is TRBJ2-1; weak D call: TRBD2 (5 bases). The V and J ends lost 0 bases and 9 bases respectively, with 12 bases between them. CDR1 MNHEY and CDR2 SMNVEV come from the germline V gene (reference sequence). The CDR3 consists of 14 residues. CDR3 loop: CASSLSRERVEQFF. The DNA for the CDR3 is TGTGCCAGCAGTTTATCGAGGGAAAGGGTTGAGCAGTTCTTC.

The chain uses TRBV25-1 and TRBJ1-2; D remains ambiguous. Trimming removed 3 bases at V and 2 bases at J, with 10 bases between. This CDR3 contains 14 residues. CDR1 is MGHDK and CDR2 is SYGVNS in the germline V gene. This CDR3 is CASSEDPGNYGYTF. The CDR3 DNA reads as TGTGCCAGCAGTGAGGATCCGGGGAACTATGGCTACACCTTC.

The chain recombines TRBV6-6 with TRBJ1-5, with 8 positions matching TRBD1. CDR1 MNHNY and CDR2 SVGAGI come from the germline V gene (reference sequence). Trimming cost V 2 bases and J 4 bases; bases outside gene matches: 7. CDR3 length: 16 residues. The CDR3 nucleotides are TGTGCCAGCAGTTACCAAGACAGGGGAGCAAATCAGCCCCAGCATTTT. Its translation: CASSYQDRGANQPQHF.

The rearrangement joins TRBV6-5 to TRBJ1-1, with a weak D call TRBD1 (5 bases). In germline, CDR1 is MNHEY, CDR2 SVGAGI. This CDR3 contains 13 residues. V was pared by 5 bases and J by 0 bases, with 7 bases between. The DNA for the CDR3 is TGTGCCAGCAGTGAGACAGTGAACACTGAAGCTTTCTTT. Translating gives CASSETVNTEAFF.

V usage is TRBV5-6 and J usage is TRBJ1-5; 7 bases map to TRBD1. Germline V gene sequence: CDR1 SGHDT, CDR2 YYEEEE. The CDR3 covers 14 residues. Losses at the gene ends were 2 bases for V and 9 bases for J; bases not matched to a gene: 8. CDR3 nucleotides: TGTGCCAGCAGCTTCGGGCAGGGGGTACGGCCCCAGCATTTT. Amino acids: CASSFGQGVRPQHF. The variable domain in full, completed from reference TRBV5-6 and TRBJ1-5, reads DAGVTQSPTHLIKTRGQQVTLRCSPKSGHDTVSWYQQALGQGPQFIFQYYEEEERQRGNFPDRFSGHQFPNYSSELNVNALLLGDSALYLCASSFGQGVRPQHFGDGTRLSIL.

This clone came up a few times. The rearrangement links TRBV2 to TRBJ2-3, with TRBD1 matching 8 bases. The CDR3 spans 15 residues. V lost 4 bases to trimming and J lost 1 base; unmatched junction nucleotides: 4. Germline CDR1 SNHLY, CDR2 FYNNEI. As DNA, the CDR3 is TGTGCCAGCAGTGGACAGGGGATGGGCACAGATACGCAGTATTTT. Amino acid sequence: CASSGQGMGTDTQYF.

The gene calls are TRBV28 and TRBJ2-2; the D is unclear. The CDR3 consists of 17 residues. Germline V gene data show CDR1 as MDHEN and CDR2 as SYDVKM. V gave up 2 bases and J gave up 1 base, with 14 bases separating them. The DNA for the CDR3 is TGTGCCAGCAGTTTACGCGGCAGCTCCGAGAACACCGGGGAGCTGTTTTTT. It yields the protein CASSLRGSSENTGELFF.

V is TRBV2 and J is TRBJ2-6; tentative D call: TRBD1 (5 bases). The germline CDR1 and CDR2 sequences are SNHLY and FYNNEI. The ends were cut back, 3 bases at V and 2 bases at J, with 11 bases in the middle. The CDR3 sequence is 16 residues long. Here the CDR3 reads CASSEAGNAGANVLTF. As DNA, the CDR3 is TGTGCCAGCAGTGAGGCAGGGAATGCTGGGGCCAACGTCCTGACTTTC.

CDR3 DNA sequence: TGTGCCAGCAGCGTAGGGAGCGGGGAGCTGTTTTTT. Protein: CASSVGSGELFF. The chain employs TRBV9 and TRBJ2-2; D uncertain. Germline V gene sequence: CDR1 SGDLS, CDR2 YYNGEE. The CDR3 is 12 residues long. Trimming stripped 0 bases from V and 7 bases from J, with 4 bases between.

This clone was detected once. This sequence joins TRBV5-1 and TRBJ2-2, with no clear D. The CDR3 is 14 residues long. Germline-derived CDR1 and CDR2 are SGHRS and YFSETQ. V gave up 0 bases and J gave up 4 bases, with 7 bases separating them. The CDR3 sequence: CASSLGQTTGELFF. Here the CDR3 DNA reads TGCGCCAGCAGCTTGGGACAAACCACCGGGGAGCTGTTTTTT.

The rearrangement links TRBV11-2 to TRBJ2-7, with 8 bases lining up with TRBD1. This CDR3 contains 15 residues. Germline lookup yields CDR1 SGHAT and CDR2 FQNNGV. The J segment lost 8 bases and the V segment lost 0 bases, leaving 9 bases of the junction unmatched. The CDR3 sequence is CASSLEPDRVYQQYF. DNA of the CDR3: TGTGCCAGCAGCTTAGAACCGGACAGGGTATATCAGCAGTACTTC.

This chain uses TRBV7-8 with TRBJ2-7; D may be TRBD2 (6 bases). In germline, CDR1 is SGHVS, CDR2 FQNEAQ. The CDR3 sequence is 15 residues long. V lost 5 bases to trimming and J lost 6 bases, with 20 bases between them. CDR3 region: CASSLPGTGRSEQYF. The CDR3 coding sequence is TGTGCCAGCAGCCTACCCGGGACTGGCCGGTCCGAGCAGTACTTC.

The chain couples TRBV11-1 to TRBJ2-2; TRBD1 aligns across 7 bases. This CDR3 region has 15 residues. V lost 5 bases, J lost 4 bases, and 7 bases stayed unmatched. Germline lookup yields CDR1 SGHAT and CDR2 FQDESV (reference sequence). The CDR3 DNA reads as TGTGCCAGCAGCGCACAGGGGCTGGGCACCGGGGAGCTGTTTTTT. This encodes CASSAQGLGTGELFF.

This clone was recorded once. The chain links TRBV30 to TRBJ2-7; 13 bases are a match to TRBD2. The CDR3 runs to 15 residues. The ends lost 0 bases at V and 3 bases at J; junction bases unmatched: 2. Germline V gene lookup returns CDR1 GTSNPN and CDR2 SVGIG (reference sequence). CDR3 amino acids: CAWSVGTSGVYEQYF. CDR3 coding DNA: TGTGCCTGGAGTGTAGGGACTAGCGGGGTCTACGAGCAGTACTTC.